This T cell receptor beta chain was observed in a study of T cells in Graves' hyperthyroidism and ophthalmopathy. Broader study findings: Ophthalmopathy, as predicted by the model, came a median 6.5 months after the prediction. Blood shared most expanded thyroid clonotypes above 0.001.

Amplification of TCR beta CDR3 regions was performed using RNA transcripts as template. Carried out on the TCR CDR3, a first-round RT-PCR used the HTBI primer set. TCRdb processed the multiplex PCR reads anew with MiXCR; each CDR3 protein has one entry. Counted here are hundreds of thousands of distinct CDR3 sequences, roughly 32% occurring once; the ten biggest clones make up more than 25%. Patients showing uncontrolled infection, other autoimmune disease, pregnancy or lactation were ineligible. PBMCs were obtained from 9 to 10 ml fresh peripheral blood. The trim removed 5 bases at V and 7 bases at J, leaving 13 bases unmatched. This CDR3 has 15 residues. Germline V gives CDR1 SEHNR, CDR2 FQNEAQ (reference sequence). In its sample, this clonotype was seen once. Its antigen remains unknown.

The sequencing input was blood. V is TRBV7-9 and J is TRBJ2-7, with TRBD2 matching 8 bases. The receptor was derived from a middle-aged woman with Graves' hyperthyroidism. CDR3 protein: CASSPVAGPGSEQYF. The CDR3 coding sequence is TGTGCCAGCAGCCCCGTAGCGGGACCGGGTTCTGAGCAGTACTTC.